This T cell receptor beta chain was captured by sequencing in a study of long-term antiretroviral therapy in people with HIV. Broader study findings: Diversity rose after ART but stayed below transplant donor controls. HIV repertoires spanned narrower CDR3 length ranges than controls.

Survey-level resolution applied to immunoSEQ assay v3.0. It was 40,000-50,000 T-cell genomes per sample that sequencing targeted. Clones were sequenced by immunoSEQ multiplex PCR, and TCRdb holds only the in-frame ones, with some missing. The sample includes around 25,000 clones, more than 70% seen only once; the top ten take 5.1%. There was at least one pre-ART PBMC sample for each donor, plus at least two post-ART PBMC samples. This CDR3 region has 17 residues. Germline CDR1 reads MDHEN; CDR2 reads SYDVKM. Trimming cost V 10 bases and J 4 bases; bases outside gene matches: 20. This clone was counted a few times. Its antigen is unidentified.

The clonotype originates from a man aged 18 to 35 with HIV. V gene TRBV28 combines with J gene TRBJ1-1; TRBD1 aligns across 8 bases. The material was unsorted PBMCs, obtained 3 years after starting antiretroviral therapy. CDR3 region: CATREWQGAIGSTEAFF. Here the CDR3 DNA reads TGTGCCACCCGGGAGTGGCAGGGGGCCATCGGAAGCACTGAAGCTTTCTTT.